The 7 T cell receptor beta chains given below trace back to one sample, sequenced in a study of vaccination effects on CD4 cells after COVID-19. TCRdb keeps only in-frame clones here, not all; method: immunoSEQ multiplex PCR. The sample holds under 80,000 clones, 60% to 85% seen once. Antigen-specific CD4+ T cells were expanded with viral peptide pools in the ViraFEST assay before sequencing. Culturing for around ten days preceded CD4+ T cell isolation. None of these healthy vaccinees had been infected with SARS-CoV-2 before vaccination. No antigen has been assigned to these receptors. The sample here was CD4+ T cells from PBMCs cultured with SARS-CoV-2 spike peptides, taken before COVID-19 vaccination. These receptors came from a human donor who received a COVID-19 vaccine.

The chain carries TRBV3-1 (or the pseudogene TRBV3-2) and TRBJ1-3; no firm D call. Trimming took 4 bases from V and 10 from J, leaving 17 bases between them. CDR3 length: 14 residues. The germline CDR1 and CDR2 sequences are LGHDT and YNNKEL (reference sequence). The CDR3 is CASSPSGISETIYF. In DNA, the CDR3 is TGTGCCAGCAGCCCGTCCGGTATATCTGAGACCATATATTTT.

This chain links TRBV18 with TRBJ2-1; possible D gene TRBD1, 5 bases. CDR1 KGHSH and CDR2 LQKENI come from the germline V gene. This CDR3 spans 15 amino acids. Trimming removed 3 bases from V and 2 bases from J, with 11 bases in between. The CDR3 DNA follows: TGTGCCAGCTCACCCAGCACAGGAACCTACAATGAGCAGTTCTTC. Protein sequence: CASSPSTGTYNEQFF.

The J gene is TRBJ2-5, the V gene TRBV6-5; D may be TRBD2 (5 bases). Looked up from germline, CDR1 is MNHEY and CDR2 is SVGAGI. V shed 7 bases and J shed 5 bases, with 17 bases lying between them. The CDR3 extends over 14 amino acids. The CDR3 DNA follows: TGTGCCAGCAACTCCCCCGGGGTGGGGGAGACCCAGTACTTC. Residues: CASNSPGVGETQYF.

V usage is TRBV24-1 and J usage is TRBJ2-1; TRBD1 agrees at 8 bases. The ends lost 3 bases at V and 5 bases at J; junction bases unmatched: 5. This CDR3 has 15 amino acids. Germline CDR1 reads KGHDR; CDR2 reads SFDVKD. This CDR3 reads CATSDPGTGHNEQFF. The CDR3 DNA sequence: TGTGCCACCAGTGATCCCGGGACAGGCCACAATGAGCAGTTCTTC.

V is TRBV7-2 and J is TRBJ2-2; 8 positions agree with TRBD2. The V segment lost 1 base and the J segment 10 bases; nucleotides outside the gene matches: 8. The CDR3 has 15 amino acids. Germline CDR1 reads SGHTA; CDR2 reads FQGNSA. The DNA for the CDR3 is TGTGCCAGCAGCTTAGTACGGGGGGGCCTGAAGGAGCTGTTTTTT. This encodes CASSLVRGGLKELFF.

The rearrangement uses TRBV27 and TRBJ2-5; 8 bases agree with TRBD2. The V gene's germline CDR1 is MNHEY and CDR2 SMNVEV (reference sequence). The CDR3 is 17 residues long. V dropped 6 bases and J dropped 7; count of bases not matched to a gene: 19. The CDR3 reads CASSSGVRSGGPGTQYF. CDR3 coding DNA: TGTGCCAGCAGCTCGGGGGTTAGGAGCGGGGGCCCCGGGACCCAGTACTTC.

The V and J genes are TRBV4-3 and TRBJ1-4; D uncertain. Per germline, CDR1 LGHNA and CDR2 YSLEER. Trimming removed 0 bases from V and 6 bases from J, with 14 bases in between. This CDR3 region has 16 residues. CDR3 protein: CASSQEAQIGDEKLFF. The CDR3 DNA reads as TGCGCCAGCAGCCAAGAGGCGCAGATCGGAGATGAAAAACTGTTTTTT.